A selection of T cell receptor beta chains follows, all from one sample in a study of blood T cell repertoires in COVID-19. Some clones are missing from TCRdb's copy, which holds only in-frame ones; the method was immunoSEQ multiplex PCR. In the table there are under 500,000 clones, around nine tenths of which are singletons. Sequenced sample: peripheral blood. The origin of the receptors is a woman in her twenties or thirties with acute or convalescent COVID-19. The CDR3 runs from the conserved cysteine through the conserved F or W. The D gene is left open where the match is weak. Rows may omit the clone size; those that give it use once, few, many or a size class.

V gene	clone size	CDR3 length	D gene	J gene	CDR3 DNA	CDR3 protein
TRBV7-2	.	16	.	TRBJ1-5	TGTGCCAGCAGCTTAGTCAGGGCGGGGAGCAATCAGCCCCAGCATTTT	CASSLVRAGSNQPQHF
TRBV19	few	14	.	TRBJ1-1	TGTGCCAGTAGTATAGGATACTCGGGGAGCGAAGCTTTCTTT	CASSIGYSGSEAFF
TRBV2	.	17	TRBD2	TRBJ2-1	TGTGCCAGCAGTGAAGAGCGCACGGGGGGAGGTGACAATGAGCAGTTCTTC	CASSEERTGGGDNEQFF
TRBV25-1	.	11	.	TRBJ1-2	TGTGCCAGCAGTGCCGGCTATGGCTACACCTTC	CASSAGYGYTF
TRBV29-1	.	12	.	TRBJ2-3	TGCAGCGCTCAACCAGGCACAGATACGCAGTATTTT	CSAQPGTDTQYF
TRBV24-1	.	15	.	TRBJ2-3	TGTGCCACCAGTGGCGAGGGTCCGTACACAGATACGCAGTATTTT	CATSGEGPYTDTQYF
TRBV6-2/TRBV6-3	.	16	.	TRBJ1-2	TGTGCCAGCAGTTACGAAGAGGTCGGAACTTTCTATGGCTACACCTTC	CASSYEEVGTFYGYTF
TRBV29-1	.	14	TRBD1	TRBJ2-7	TGCAGCGTTGGAGGGACAGGGGGCTCCTACGAGCAGTACTTC	CSVGGTGGSYEQYF
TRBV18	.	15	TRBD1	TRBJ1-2	TGTGCCAGCTCACCAGGGGGACAGGGAAACTATGGCTACACCTTC	CASSPGGQGNYGYTF
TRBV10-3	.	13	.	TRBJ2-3	TGTGCCATCAGCACCGTCACAGCAGATACGCAGTATTTT	CAISTVTADTQYF
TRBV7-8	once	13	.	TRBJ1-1	TGTGCCAGCAGCCCCTATATGAACACTGAAGCTTTCTTT	CASSPYMNTEAFF
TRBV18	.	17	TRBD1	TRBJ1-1	TGTGCCAGCTCACCAAGATCCCGACAGGGGATAGGGACTGAAGCTTTCTTT	CASSPRSRQGIGTEAFF
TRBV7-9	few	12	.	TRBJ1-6	TGTGCCAGCAGCTTATCTTATTCACCCCTCCACTTT	CASSLSYSPLHF
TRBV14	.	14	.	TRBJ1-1	TGTGCCAGCAGCCAAAAATCAGGGAACACTGAAGCTTTCTTT	CASSQKSGNTEAFF
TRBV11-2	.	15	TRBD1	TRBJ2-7	TGTGCCAGCAGTTCCGGGACAGGGGGCTGGTACGAGCAGTACTTC	CASSSGTGGWYEQYF
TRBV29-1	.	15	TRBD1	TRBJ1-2	TGCAGCGTTGAAGTTTTTCAAGGACAGGGGGATGGCTACACCTTC	CSVEVFQGQGDGYTF
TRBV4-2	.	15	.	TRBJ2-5	TGTGCCAGCAGCCAAGATATACGCAGTCTAGAGACCCAGTACTTC	CASSQDIRSLETQYF
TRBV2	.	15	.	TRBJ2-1	TGTGCCAGCAGCCTAGGAGGGGGCCCCTTGGGTGAGCAGTTCTTC	CASSLGGGPLGEQFF
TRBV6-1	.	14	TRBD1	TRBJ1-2	TGTGCCAGCAGTGAACGGACAGGGAGGAATGGCTACACCTTC	CASSERTGRNGYTF
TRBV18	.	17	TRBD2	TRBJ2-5	TGTGCCAGCTCACCACCCCCTCCGACTAGCGGGAGGGAGACCCAGTACTTC	CASSPPPPTSGRETQYF
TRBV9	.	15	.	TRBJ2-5	TGTGCCAGCAGCGTAGCCCCAGGGGTCCCAGAGACCCAGTACTTC	CASSVAPGVPETQYF
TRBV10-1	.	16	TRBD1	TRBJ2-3	TGCGCCAGCAGTGATTTAGGACAGGAGGGCACAGATACGCAGTATTTT	CASSDLGQEGTDTQYF
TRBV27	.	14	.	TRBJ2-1	TGTGCCAGCAGCAACAGGGATTTCTACAATGAGCAGTTCTTC	CASSNRDFYNEQFF
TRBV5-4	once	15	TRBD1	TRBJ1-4	TGTGCCAGCAGCTTGACGACAGGGACTAATGAAAAACTGTTTTTT	CASSLTTGTNEKLFF
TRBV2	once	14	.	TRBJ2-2	TGTGCCTACGGCGGGCAGGCGAGAGGCGGGGAGCTGTTTTTT	CAYGGQARGGELFF
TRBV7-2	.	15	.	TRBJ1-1	TGTGCCAGCAGCTTAGGATCTGGGAGGAACACTGAAGCTTTCTTT	CASSLGSGRNTEAFF
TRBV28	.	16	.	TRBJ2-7	TGTGCCAGCAGTTTATTGTTCGGTGGATCAGGGGCAAAGCAGTACTTC	CASSLLFGGSGAKQYF
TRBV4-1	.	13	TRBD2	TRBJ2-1	TGCGCCAGCAGCCAGTACGGGGGGAATGAGCAGTTCTTC	CASSQYGGNEQFF
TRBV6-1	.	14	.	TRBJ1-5	TGTGCCAGCACCTTGGGGACATACAATCAGCCCCAGCATTTT	CASTLGTYNQPQHF
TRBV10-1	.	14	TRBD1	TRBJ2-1	TGCGCCAGCAGTGAGGCCAGGGGGTACAATGAGCAGTTCTTC	CASSEARGYNEQFF
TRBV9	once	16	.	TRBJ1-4	TGTGCCAGCAGCGTAGCGTCAGGGAACCCTAATGAAAAACTGTTTTTT	CASSVASGNPNEKLFF
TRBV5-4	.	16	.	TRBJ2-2	TGTGCCAGCAGCCCCCGGGGGACAGCGAACACCGGGGAGCTGTTTTTT	CASSPRGTANTGELFF
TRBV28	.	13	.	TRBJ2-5	TGTGCCAGCAGTTTCAGGGGCCAAGAGACCCAGTACTTC	CASSFRGQETQYF
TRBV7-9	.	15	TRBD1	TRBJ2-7	TGTGCCAGCAGCTTAGTTGGGACAGCTACCTACGAGCAGTACTTC	CASSLVGTATYEQYF
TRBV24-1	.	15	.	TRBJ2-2	TGTGCCACCAGTGGGGAGACAGGGAACACCGGGGAGCTGTTTTTT	CATSGETGNTGELFF
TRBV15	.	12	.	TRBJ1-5	TGTGCCACCAGCAGAGACCGTCAGCCCCAGCATTTT	CATSRDRQPQHF
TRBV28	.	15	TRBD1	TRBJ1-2	TGTGCCAGCAGCCCCCCGACAGGGTTTTACTATGGCTACACCTTC	CASSPPTGFYYGYTF
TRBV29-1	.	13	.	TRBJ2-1	TGCAGCGACCAGGGGTCTATAGGGAATGAGCAGTTCTTC	CSDQGSIGNEQFF
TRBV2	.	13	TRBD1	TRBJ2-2	TGTGCCAGCAGCCCACAGGGGCAGGGGGAGCTGTTTTTT	CASSPQGQGELFF
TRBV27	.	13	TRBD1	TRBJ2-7	TGTGCCAGCAGTTTAACAGGGGGCAGCGAGCAGTACTTC	CASSLTGGSEQYF
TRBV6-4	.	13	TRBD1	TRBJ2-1	TGTGCCAGCAGTGCGACAGGGGGCAGTGAGCAGTTCTTC	CASSATGGSEQFF
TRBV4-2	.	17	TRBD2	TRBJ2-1	TGTGCCAGCAGCCAAGAAAGATGGACTAGCGGTTTTAATGAGCAGTTCTTC	CASSQERWTSGFNEQFF